This T cell receptor beta chain stems from a study (TCRdb year 2016). As regards this clonotype: This clone's antigen is unknown. Base-call qualities are not available, and no considerably larger clone is one nucleotide away.

The receptor library was made with RT-PCR. The sequencing machine was an Illumina MiSeq. The raw public reads went through TCRdb reprocessing: fastp at Q25, MiXCR clone calling, in-frame beta chains kept. When rows share a CDR3 protein, they turn into one entry using the most common DNA and genes. A total of more than 550,000 distinct CDR3 sequences appear in this sample, about 14% of them only once. The biggest ten clones account for roughly 3.9% of the sample. The material sequenced was memory CD4+ T cells from blood. The origin of this receptor is a female donor in good health, serving as a healthy control.

The sequenced DNA: TGTGCCAGCAGTCCCCTAAGGACAGGCGGTACGCAGTACTTC. The translation is CASSPLRTGGTQYF. The rearrangement joined TRBV28 to TRBJ2-7; 7 of the junction bases match TRBD1. The cysteine opens and the phenylalanine closes a CDR3 of 14 amino acids. The DNA shown is the 42-base CDR3, in frame from base 1. Unmatched junction bases come to 13, with V trimmed by 5 bases and J by 9 bases. CDR1 and CDR2 (MDHEN, SYDVKM) derive from the germline V gene.